This is a list of T cell receptor beta chains from one sample in a study of T cell repertoires in cytomegalovirus infection. TCRdb re-analysed the reads in MiXCR, keeping a single row per CDR3 protein. The sample has about 890,000 distinct CDR3 sequences, roughly 30% seen once. For these receptors, no antigen is known. The sequences come from cultured CD8+ T cells from PBMCs, collected from culture after CMV antigen stimulation. The receptors stem from a human donor in good health (CMV status not recorded). Some clones in this sample may be carry-over from other donors' samples. Each CDR3 is given with its conserved first and last residue. D genes are given only for firm matches. Size values are once, few and many counts, or a class for expanded clones, and some rows have none.

>many|TRBV28|TRBJ2-4|-
TGTGCCAGCGTCTCGGAAAAACTAGCCAAAAACATTCAGTACTTC
CASVSEKLAKNIQYF
>-|TRBV20-1|TRBJ1-1|-
TGCAGTGCTAGAGATCGTGGGCAATTGAACACTGAAGCTTTCTTT
CSARDRGQLNTEAFF
>-|TRBV18|TRBJ2-7|-
TGTGCCAGCTCACCGGGACCCCTGGAGCAGTACTTC
CASSPGPLEQYF
>-|TRBV15|TRBJ2-7|-
TGTGCCACCAGCAGAGATCGGCAGGGAGAACACGAGCAGTACTTC
CATSRDRQGEHEQYF
>few|TRBV27|TRBJ2-3|-
TGTGCCAGCAGTTTATCTATCCGGGTAGGGACAGATACGCAGTATTTT
CASSLSIRVGTDTQYF
>few|TRBV7-3|TRBJ1-2|-
TGTGCCAGCAGCCCAAGAGGTTCAGAGCGAGGCTATGGCTACACCTTC
CASSPRGSERGYGYTF
>-|TRBV27|TRBJ2-2|TRBD1
TGTGCCAGCAGTTTCAGGGGGTCGAACGGCGGGGAGCTGTTTTTT
CASSFRGSNGGELFF
>many|TRBV12-3/TRBV12-4|TRBJ1-1|-
TGTGCCAGCAGTCCCTCTAGGGGCACTGAAGCTTTCTTT
CASSPSRGTEAFF
>-|TRBV7-4|TRBJ2-2|TRBD2
TGTGCCAGCAGTCGAGCGGGGGGATGGACCGGGGAGCTGTTTTTT
CASSRAGGWTGELFF
>-|TRBV4-2|TRBJ2-1|TRBD2
TGTGCCAGCAGCCAAGTAATCGCGGGGGGGCTCCTTTTCTCCTACAATGAGCAGTTCTTC
CASSQVIAGGLLFSYNEQFF
>few|TRBV12-3/TRBV12-4|TRBJ2-3|-
TGTGCCAGCAGGGCCGGGACCTTCACGACAGATACGCAGTATTTT
CASRAGTFTTDTQYF
>-|TRBV6-2/TRBV6-3|TRBJ1-5|TRBD1
TGTGCCAGCAGTTCGGACAGGGGGCTTAAGGAGCCCCAGCATTTT
CASSSDRGLKEPQHF
>few|TRBV11-2|TRBJ2-1|-
TGTGCCAGCATCGCTGAGTGGGGAAGCTACAATGAGCAGTTCTTC
CASIAEWGSYNEQFF
>many|TRBV6-2/TRBV6-3|TRBJ1-1|TRBD1
TGTGCCAGCAGTTCACTGCGGGCCGGGACAGCTAACACTGAAGCTTTCTTT
CASSSLRAGTANTEAFF
>-|TRBV2|TRBJ1-2|TRBD1
TGTGCCAGCAGTTTTTACCGGGACAGGGCTTTTGGCTACACCTTC
CASSFYRDRAFGYTF
>-|TRBV7-3|TRBJ2-1|-
TGTGCCAGCAGCCGTACCGGGGCCTCTATTAGCTCCTACAATGAGCAGTTCTTC
CASSRTGASISSYNEQFF
>few|TRBV6-6|TRBJ1-2|-
TGTGCCAGCAGTTACTCCCGGGAAGCCATGCTAACTCATGGCTACACCTTC
CASSYSREAMLTHGYTF
>-|TRBV7-6|TRBJ1-1|-
TGTGCCAGCAGCCCGGCAGGGTTCACTGAAGCTTTCTTT
CASSPAGFTEAFF